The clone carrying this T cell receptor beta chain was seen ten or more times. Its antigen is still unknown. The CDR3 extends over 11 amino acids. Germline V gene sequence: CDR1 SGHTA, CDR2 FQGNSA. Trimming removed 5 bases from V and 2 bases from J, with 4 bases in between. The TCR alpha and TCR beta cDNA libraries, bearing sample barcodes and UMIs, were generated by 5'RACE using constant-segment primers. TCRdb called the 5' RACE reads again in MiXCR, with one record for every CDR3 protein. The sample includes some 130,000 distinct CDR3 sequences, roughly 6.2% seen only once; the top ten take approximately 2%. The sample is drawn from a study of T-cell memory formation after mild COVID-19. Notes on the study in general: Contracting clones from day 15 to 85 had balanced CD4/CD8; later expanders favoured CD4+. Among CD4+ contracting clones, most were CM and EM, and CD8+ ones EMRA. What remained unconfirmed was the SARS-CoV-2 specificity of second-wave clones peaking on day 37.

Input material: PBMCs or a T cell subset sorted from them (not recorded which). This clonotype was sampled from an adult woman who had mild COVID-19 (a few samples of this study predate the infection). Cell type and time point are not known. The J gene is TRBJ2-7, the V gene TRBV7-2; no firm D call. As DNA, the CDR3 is TGTGCCAGCAGCACTGCCTACGAGCAGTACTTC. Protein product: CASSTAYEQYF.